This TCR beta chain was identified in a study of blood T cell repertoires in COVID-19. Measured with immunoSEQ multiplex PCR; TCRdb has only the in-frame clones, and not every one. The profile shows fewer than 300,000 clones, 75% to 90% of them singletons. Germline V gene data show CDR1 as SGHTA and CDR2 as FQGNSA. V lost 4 bases, J lost 6 bases, and 6 bases stayed unmatched. CDR3 length: 14 amino acids. The V and J genes are TRBV7-2 and TRBJ2-1; 7 positions match TRBD1. The receptor comes from a woman in her sixties or seventies with active or convalescent COVID-19. The sample taken for sequencing was peripheral blood. Here the CDR3 reads CASSSYRGTNEQFF. CDR3 sequence (DNA): TGTGCCAGCAGCTCCTACAGGGGCACCAATGAGCAGTTCTTC. The full variable domain, in which reference TRBV7-2 and TRBJ2-1 provide the parts outside the CDR3, is GAGVSQSPSNKVTEKGKDVELRCDPISGHTALYWYRQSLGQGLEFLIYFQGNSAPDKSGLPSDRFSAERTGGSVSTLTIQRTQQEDSAVYLCASSSYRGTNEQFFGPGTRLTVL.